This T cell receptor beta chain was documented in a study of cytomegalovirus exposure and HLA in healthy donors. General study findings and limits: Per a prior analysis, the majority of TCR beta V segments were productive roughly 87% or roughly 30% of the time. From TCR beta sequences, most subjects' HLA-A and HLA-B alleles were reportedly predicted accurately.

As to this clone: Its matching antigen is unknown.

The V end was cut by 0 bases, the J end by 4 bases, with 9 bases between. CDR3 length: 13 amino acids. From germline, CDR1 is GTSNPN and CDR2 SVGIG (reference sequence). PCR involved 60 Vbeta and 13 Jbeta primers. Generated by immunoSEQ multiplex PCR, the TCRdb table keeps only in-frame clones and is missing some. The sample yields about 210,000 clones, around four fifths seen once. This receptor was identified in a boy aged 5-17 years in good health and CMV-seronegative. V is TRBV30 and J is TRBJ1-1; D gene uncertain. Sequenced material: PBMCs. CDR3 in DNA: TGTGCCTGGAGTGTGGCGGAGAGCACTGAAGCTTTCTTT. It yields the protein CAWSVAESTEAFF.